A selection of T cell receptor beta chains follows, all from one sample in a study of blood T cells in healthy people across ages. MiXCR, run by TCRdb on the 5' RACE reads, gives a single entry per CDR3 protein. The sample holds over 600,000 distinct CDR3 sequences; 46% are singletons and the top ten take 15% to 20%. Sequencing input: blood. The receptors derive from a man older than 75 in good health. The CDR3 runs from the conserved cysteine through the conserved F or W. Fields, in order: clone size, J gene, D gene, V gene, CDR3 protein, CDR3 DNA. The D gene is left open where the match is weak. Rows give clone size only sometimes, using once, few, many, or a class for an expanded clone.

-	TRBJ1-2	-	TRBV29-1	CSVAGRGPGYGYTF	TGCAGCGTTGCTGGACGGGGGCCAGGATATGGCTACACCTTC
-	TRBJ2-1	TRBD2	TRBV6-5	CASGEFIGTSGREQFF	TGTGCCAGCGGGGAGTTCATCGGGACTAGCGGGAGGGAGCAGTTCTTC
few	TRBJ2-1	TRBD1	TRBV10-3	CAISESRQGAYNEQFF	TGTGCCATCAGTGAGTCTAGGCAGGGGGCCTACAATGAGCAGTTCTTC
few	TRBJ2-1	TRBD2	TRBV2	CASRAWPTRTSGRGRNEQFF	TGTGCCAGCAGGGCCTGGCCCACACGGACTAGCGGGAGGGGAAGGAATGAGCAGTTCTTC
-	TRBJ2-3	-	TRBV12-3/TRBV12-4	CASSLELGTDTQYF	TGTGCCAGCAGTTTGGAACTTGGCACAGATACGCAGTATTTT
-	TRBJ2-1	-	TRBV9	CASSVGIEAGRETQFF	TGTGCCAGCAGCGTAGGGATAGAGGCGGGAAGAGAGACCCAGTTCTTC
many	TRBJ2-1	TRBD2	TRBV15	CATSRESSGTGDEQFF	TGTGCCACCAGCAGAGAGTCAAGCGGGACTGGAGATGAGCAGTTCTTC
-	TRBJ2-3	TRBD1	TRBV29-1	CSAALTGRTDTQYF	TGCAGCGCTGCACTGACAGGGCGCACAGATACGCAGTATTTT
-	TRBJ2-7	TRBD2	TRBV7-2	CASSLGSGSNYEQYF	TGTGCCAGCAGCTTAGGCAGCGGGAGTAACTACGAGCAGTACTTC
few	TRBJ2-5	-	TRBV7-3	CASSPRGSSQTQYF	TGTGCCAGCAGCCCGAGGGGCTCCTCTCAGACCCAGTACTTC
-	TRBJ2-5	-	TRBV4-1	CASSQPGRQGQETQYF	TGCGCCAGCAGCCAACCCGGCCGCCAGGGCCAAGAGACCCAGTACTTC
-	TRBJ2-7	TRBD2	TRBV6-5	CASRTTLAGEQYF	TGTGCCAGCAGAACCACCCTAGCGGGCGAGCAGTACTTC
many	TRBJ2-1	-	TRBV4-3	CASSQDQTLGEQFF	TGCGCCAGCAGCCAAGATCAAACACTCGGGGAGCAGTTCTTC
-	TRBJ2-1	-	TRBV5-1	CASSSGRAPHYNEQFF	TGCGCCAGCAGCTCCGGACGAGCCCCCCACTACAATGAGCAGTTCTTC
-	TRBJ2-2	-	TRBV20-1	CSAPGLGVTGELFF	TGCAGTGCCCCAGGACTGGGGGTGACCGGGGAGCTGTTTTTT
-	TRBJ2-3	-	TRBV7-2	CASSFKVDTQYF	TGTGCCAGCAGCTTTAAAGTAGATACGCAGTATTTT
-	TRBJ2-5	-	TRBV15	CATSSISGETQYF	TGTGCCACCAGCAGTATTAGTGGGGAGACCCAGTACTTC
-	TRBJ1-6	-	TRBV6-6	CASSYEGGANSPLHF	TGTGCCAGCAGTTACGAGGGGGGGGCCAATTCACCCCTCCACTTT
-	TRBJ2-5	-	TRBV5-1	CASSLAGYQNLQETQYF	TGCGCCAGCAGCTTGGCCGGATATCAGAACCTCCAAGAGACCCAGTACTTC
-	TRBJ2-3	-	TRBV9	CASNVAAEGTDTQYF	TGTGCCAGCAACGTCGCAGCGGAAGGCACAGATACGCAGTATTTT
-	TRBJ2-5	TRBD2	TRBV20-1	CSATGTSGRASIGTQYF	TGCAGTGCTACCGGGACTAGCGGGAGGGCCTCAATAGGGACCCAGTACTTC
few	TRBJ2-4	-	TRBV7-9	CASSPQYGQYF	TGTGCCAGCAGCCCGCAGTACGGGCAGTACTTC
-	TRBJ2-7	TRBD2	TRBV27	CASSPPTSLLYEQYF	TGTGCCAGCAGTCCCCCGACTAGCCTTCTTTACGAGCAGTACTTC
-	TRBJ2-1	TRBD2	TRBV10-3	CAIGTSVYNEQFF	TGTGCCATAGGGACTAGCGTCTACAATGAGCAGTTCTTC
-	TRBJ2-3	TRBD2	TRBV12-3/TRBV12-4	CASSPGRAGGDTQYF	TGTGCCAGCAGTCCGGGACGAGCGGGAGGAGATACGCAGTATTTT
few	TRBJ2-3	TRBD2	TRBV29-1	CSVGPTSGRAADTQYF	TGCAGCGTTGGGCCCACTAGCGGGAGGGCCGCAGATACGCAGTATTTT
few	TRBJ2-3	TRBD2	TRBV7-9	CASSLGGLAGADTQYF	TGTGCCAGCAGCTTAGGGGGACTAGCGGGCGCCGATACGCAGTATTTT
few	TRBJ1-1	TRBD1	TRBV20-1	CSAWDRGYGDTEAFF	TGCAGTGCTTGGGACAGGGGGTACGGGGACACTGAAGCTTTCTTT
few	TRBJ2-1	TRBD2	TRBV5-1	CASSGTSGRALYNEQFF	TGCGCCAGCAGCGGGACTAGCGGGAGGGCCTTATACAATGAGCAGTTCTTC
-	TRBJ2-5	TRBD1	TRBV7-9	CASSRRDRAQETQYF	TGTGCCAGCAGCCGGAGGGACAGGGCGCAAGAGACCCAGTACTTC
-	TRBJ2-7	TRBD1	TRBV10-3	CAISRDRYEQYF	TGTGCCATAAGCCGGGACAGATACGAGCAGTACTTC
few	TRBJ1-2	-	TRBV5-1	CASSLEVANYGYTF	TGCGCCAGCAGCTTGGAGGTAGCTAACTATGGCTACACCTTC
-	TRBJ2-5	TRBD2	TRBV28	CASSLGRVAGTQETQYF	TGTGCCAGCAGTTTAGGGCGGGTAGCGGGAACCCAAGAGACCCAGTACTTC
-	TRBJ2-3	-	TRBV7-6	CASSQNQGDTQYF	TGTGCCAGCAGCCAAAACCAGGGGGATACGCAGTATTTT
-	TRBJ2-3	-	TRBV12-3/TRBV12-4	CASSGLGSADTEYF	TGTGCCAGCAGTGGACTGGGAAGCGCAGATACGGAGTATTTT
-	TRBJ2-3	TRBD2	TRBV7-3	CASSSQLAGYTDTQYF	TGTGCCAGCAGCTCCCAACTAGCGGGCTACACAGATACGCAGTATTTT
-	TRBJ2-5	TRBD1	TRBV20-1	CSAQPQGARETQYF	TGCAGTGCTCAACCCCAGGGGGCACGGGAGACCCAGTACTTC
-	TRBJ2-1	-	TRBV29-1	CSVAIGGSGNEQFF	TGCAGCGTGGCAATAGGGGGGTCAGGAAATGAGCAGTTCTTC
few	TRBJ1-2	TRBD1	TRBV28	CASSPLAGQGYGYTF	TGTGCCAGCAGCCCCCTCGCTGGACAGGGTTATGGCTACACCTTC
few	TRBJ2-1	-	TRBV28	CASSEGGRNEQFF	TGTGCCAGCAGTGAGGGGGGGCGGAATGAGCAGTTCTTC
-	TRBJ1-2	-	TRBV25-1	CASFSPKLLQTRSYGYTF	TGTGCCAGCTTCTCCCCCAAACTCCTTCAGACACGCTCCTATGGCTACACCTTC
few	TRBJ2-7	-	TRBV20-1	CSARKGLGDEQYF	TGCAGTGCTAGAAAGGGGCTGGGGGATGAGCAGTACTTC